This entry features one TCR beta chain sequence. No antigen is known for it. Per-base quality was not reported, and no clone a single base away is much larger than it. In light of the paper, this sample's time point label describes: cycle 2 day 1 (C2D1) of nivolumab. Relapse after autologous stem cell transplantation had occurred in all trial patients, and cohorts A, B and C were distinguished by prior brentuximab vedotin exposure. The trial cohort comprised 56 patients with relapsed/refractory classical Hodgkin lymphoma whose best overall responses were complete response, partial response or progressive disease. Single-agent nivolumab was administered to trial patients in the multi-cohort phase II CheckMate 205 trial. An independent review committee assessed best overall response using the 2007 International Working Group response criteria. Trial PBMCs were collected just before the start of nivolumab (C1D1) and during therapy at cycle 2 day 1 and cycle 4 day 1. Peripheral blood was collected in 8 mL Vacutainer Cell Preparation Tubes, from which PBMCs were isolated by centrifugation and then cryopreserved.

The data belong to a study of PD-1 blockade in classical Hodgkin lymphoma (dated by TCRdb to the early 2020s). The study in broad terms: Nivolumab dosing was 3 mg/kg intravenously every 2 weeks, continuing until either disease progression or unacceptable toxicity. The study used TCR beta sequencing and CyTOF to define a peripheral blood immune signature of response to PD-1 blockade in classical Hodgkin lymphoma.

Broader findings and caveats from the paper: Trial patients achieving complete response had baseline diversity similar to newly diagnosed patients, whereas partial responders and progressors had significantly lower diversity. By C4D1, a significant rise was seen in CD4+ TCR diversity but not in CD8+ TCR diversity (p=0.0027 vs p=0.16), and the rise was most apparent among complete responders (p=0.02). Patients starting nivolumab less than 1 year after ASCT had lower diversity and were excluded from later analyses to avoid confounding by immune reconstitution. Baseline TCR diversity was reported to be lower in newly diagnosed patients than in healthy donors and to be lower still in relapsed/refractory patients. Only a single clinical trial cohort was studied, and what caused the repertoire differences, possibly disease activity or prior therapy, remained undefined.

CDR3 length: 15 amino acids, cysteine to phenylalanine. The sequence is cut down to CDR3 DNA, 45 bases in frame from base 1. V lost 3 bases and J lost 1 base; the stretch between them is 11 bases long. Reading the germline V gene gives CDR1 KGHSH and CDR2 LQKENI. The Qiagen DNeasy kit was used to extract genomic DNA from unsorted PBMCs and from the negatively selected CD4+ and CD8+ fractions. TCR beta CDR3 regions were amplified by immunoSEQ multiplex PCR using primers annealing to V and J segments. A synthetic immune receptor repertoire was used to minimize amplification bias, and any remaining bias was removed computationally after sequencing. The authors' pipeline ran thus. Repertoire diversity was quantified as the Shannon entropy index using custom Python scripts. Unsorted, CD4+ and CD8+ repertoires were examined separately, except in combined analyses, for which CD4+ and CD8+ sequences were merged in silico. A clone was considered expanded if an increase in frequency of at least 2-fold after treatment relative to C1D1 was found, and a pseudocount of 0.5 was applied to clones undetected at baseline. Singleton clones were defined as clones with 0 or 1 copy at C1D1, and non-singleton clones were defined as clones with 2 or more copies. Clones expanded in unsorted samples were annotated as CD4+, CD8+ or unknown by matching protein sequences in sorted samples from the same patient. Wilcoxon tests on paired samples were used to test diversity changes from C1D1 to C4D1. TCRdb carries this immuneACCESS record with in-frame sequences only. Its versions omit some clonotypes, under half of them owing to an unresolved V gene in the studies checked, with the rest unexplained. D and trimming were read from the DNA, whereas the V and J calls and clone size are those reported in that table. The sample includes roughly 90,000 clones, with roughly 76% observed a single time. Of the sample, roughly 15% is held by the ten largest clones.

The chain is encoded by TRBV18 joined to TRBJ2-3; a confident D gene designation cannot be given. The source was peripheral blood mononuclear cells (PBMCs), collected before the second cycle of nivolumab. This TCR was recovered from a human donor with classical Hodgkin lymphoma. The nucleotide sequence reads TGTGCCAGCTCACCGGGAACTGGTGGCACAGATACGCAGTATTTT. This gives the protein CASSPGTGGTDTQYF.